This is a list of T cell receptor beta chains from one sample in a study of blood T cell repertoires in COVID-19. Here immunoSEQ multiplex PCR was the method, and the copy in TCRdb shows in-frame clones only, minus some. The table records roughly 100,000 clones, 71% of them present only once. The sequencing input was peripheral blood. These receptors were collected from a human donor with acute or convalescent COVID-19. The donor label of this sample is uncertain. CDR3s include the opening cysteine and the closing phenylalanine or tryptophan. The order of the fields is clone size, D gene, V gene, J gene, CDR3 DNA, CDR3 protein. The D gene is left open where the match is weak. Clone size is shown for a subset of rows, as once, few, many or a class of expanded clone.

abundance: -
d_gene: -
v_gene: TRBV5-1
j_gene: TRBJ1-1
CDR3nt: TGCGCCAGCAGCTTGGGGCAGGTATCCACTGAAGCTTTCTTT
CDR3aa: CASSLGQVSTEAFF

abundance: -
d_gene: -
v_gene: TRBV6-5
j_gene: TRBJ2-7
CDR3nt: TGTGCCAGCAGTCCCGGACTACACCGCCCCTACGAGCAGTACTTC
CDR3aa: CASSPGLHRPYEQYF

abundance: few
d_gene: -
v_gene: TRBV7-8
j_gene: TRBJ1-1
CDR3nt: TGTGCCAGCAGCCCTAGCAGGGGCAAGGGGGATATGAACACTGAAGCTTTCTTT
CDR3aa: CASSPSRGKGDMNTEAFF

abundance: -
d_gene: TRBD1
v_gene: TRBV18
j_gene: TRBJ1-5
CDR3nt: TGTGCCAGCTCCCCAGACAGGGACGGGCAGCCCCAGCATTTT
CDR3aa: CASSPDRDGQPQHF

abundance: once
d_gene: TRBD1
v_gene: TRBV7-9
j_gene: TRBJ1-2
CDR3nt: TGTGCCAGCAGCCTTAGGGGACAGAACTATGGCTACACCTTC
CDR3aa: CASSLRGQNYGYTF

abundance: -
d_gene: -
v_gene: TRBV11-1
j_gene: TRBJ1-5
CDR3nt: TGTGCCAGCAGCTTCCAGGCAAATCAGCCCCAGCATTTT
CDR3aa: CASSFQANQPQHF

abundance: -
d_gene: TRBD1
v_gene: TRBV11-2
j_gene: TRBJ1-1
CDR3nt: TGTGCCAGCAGCTTCCCGGGACAGGGTACGTGGTACACTGAAGCTTTCTTT
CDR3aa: CASSFPGQGTWYTEAFF

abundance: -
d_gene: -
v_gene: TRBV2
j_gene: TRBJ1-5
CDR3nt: TGTGCCAGCAGTGGACAGCGTAATCAGCCCCAGCATTTT
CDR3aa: CASSGQRNQPQHF

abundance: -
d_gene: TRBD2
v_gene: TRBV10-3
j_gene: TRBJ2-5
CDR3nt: TGTGCCATCGACCCTAGCGGGGGGGCTAAGGAGACCCAGTACTTC
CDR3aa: CAIDPSGGAKETQYF

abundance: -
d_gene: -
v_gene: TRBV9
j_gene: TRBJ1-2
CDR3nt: TGTGCCAGCAGCGTCCGGGGGGGGGCTGGCTACACCTTC
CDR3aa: CASSVRGGAGYTF

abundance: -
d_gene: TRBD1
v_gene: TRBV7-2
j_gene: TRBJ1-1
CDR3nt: TGTGCCAGCAGCTTCACAGGGGGTCTCACTGAAGCTTTCTTT
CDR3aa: CASSFTGGLTEAFF

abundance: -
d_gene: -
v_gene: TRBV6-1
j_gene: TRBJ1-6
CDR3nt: TGTGCCAGCAGTGACCCGGGACAAAGAAGGAATTCACCCCTCCACTTT
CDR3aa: CASSDPGQRRNSPLHF

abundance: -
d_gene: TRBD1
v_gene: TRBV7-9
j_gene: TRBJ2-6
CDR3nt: TGTGCCAGCAGTTACGGACAGGCCTCTGGGGCCAACGTCCTGACTTTC
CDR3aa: CASSYGQASGANVLTF

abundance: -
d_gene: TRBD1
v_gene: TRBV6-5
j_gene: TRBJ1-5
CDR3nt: TGTGCCAGCCAGGGGGATTGGAATCAGCCCCAGCATTTT
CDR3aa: CASQGDWNQPQHF

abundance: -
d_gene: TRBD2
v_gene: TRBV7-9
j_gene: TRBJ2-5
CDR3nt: TGTGCCAGCAGCGTTGGGACTAGCCGGTCGGGCCAGTACTTC
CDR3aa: CASSVGTSRSGQYF

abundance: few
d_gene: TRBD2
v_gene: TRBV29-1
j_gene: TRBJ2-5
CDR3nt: TGCAGCGTTGGGACTAGCGGGGAGGAGACCCAGTACTTC
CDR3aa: CSVGTSGEETQYF

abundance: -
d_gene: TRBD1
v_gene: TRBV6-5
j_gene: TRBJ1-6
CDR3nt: TGTGCCAGCAGTTACTCAGGGGGCGGGAATTCACCCCTCCACTTT
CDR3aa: CASSYSGGGNSPLHF

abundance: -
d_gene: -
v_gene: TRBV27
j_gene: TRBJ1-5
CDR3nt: TGTGCCAGCAGACAAAGGGGCGAGGATAGCAATCAGCCCCAGCATTTT
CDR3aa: CASRQRGEDSNQPQHF

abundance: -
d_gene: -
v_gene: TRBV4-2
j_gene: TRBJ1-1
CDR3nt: TGTGCCAGCAGCCACTCAAGGGGTGGGAACACTGAAGCTTTCTTT
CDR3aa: CASSHSRGGNTEAFF

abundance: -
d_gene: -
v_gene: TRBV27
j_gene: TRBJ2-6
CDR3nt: -
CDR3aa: CASSPFGPGNTGANVLTF

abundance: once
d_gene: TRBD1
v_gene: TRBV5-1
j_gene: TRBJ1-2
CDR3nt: TGCGCCAGCAGCACAGGGGACTATGGCTACACCTTC
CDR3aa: CASSTGDYGYTF

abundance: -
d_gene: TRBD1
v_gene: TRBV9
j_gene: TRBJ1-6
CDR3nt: TGTGCCAGCAGCGCTGCCGGGGACAGGGGAGATTCACCCCTCCACTTT
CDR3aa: CASSAAGDRGDSPLHF

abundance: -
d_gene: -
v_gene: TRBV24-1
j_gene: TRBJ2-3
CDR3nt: TGTGCCACCAGTGAACAGGGATGGCCAGATACGCAGTATTTT
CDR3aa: CATSEQGWPDTQYF

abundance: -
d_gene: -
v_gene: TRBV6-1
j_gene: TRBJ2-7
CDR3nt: TGTGCCAGCAGTCTCCCTGGGGGGACAGCTTACGAGCAGTACTTC
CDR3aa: CASSLPGGTAYEQYF

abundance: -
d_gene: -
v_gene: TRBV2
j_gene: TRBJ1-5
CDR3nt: TGTGCCAGCAGTGGGTATCAGGGAAGCAATCAGCCCCAGCATTTT
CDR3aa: CASSGYQGSNQPQHF

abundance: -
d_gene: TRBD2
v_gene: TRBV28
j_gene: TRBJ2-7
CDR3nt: TGTGCCAGCAGTCCGGGACTAGCTTTCGAGCAGTACTTC
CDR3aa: CASSPGLAFEQYF

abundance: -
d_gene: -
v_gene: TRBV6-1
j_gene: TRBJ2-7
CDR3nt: TGTGCCAGCAGTGAAGGGCGGTGGTACTACGAGCAGTACTTC
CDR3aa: CASSEGRWYYEQYF

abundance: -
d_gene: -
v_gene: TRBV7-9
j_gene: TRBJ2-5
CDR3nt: TGTGCCAGCAGCTTATACGGGGAGACCCAGTACTTC
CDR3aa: CASSLYGETQYF

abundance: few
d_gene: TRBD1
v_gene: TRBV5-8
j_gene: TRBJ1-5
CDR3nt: TGTGCCAGCAGCTCCCTGGACAGGGGGGATAATCAGCCCCAGCATTTT
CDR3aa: CASSSLDRGDNQPQHF

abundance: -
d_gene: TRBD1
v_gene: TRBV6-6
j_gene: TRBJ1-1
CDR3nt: TGTGCCAGCAGTTACGGTGGACAGGGGGCCACTGAAGCTTTCTTT
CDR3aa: CASSYGGQGATEAFF

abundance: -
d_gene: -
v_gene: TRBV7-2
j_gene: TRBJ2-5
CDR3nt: TGTGCCAGCAGCCCCTCAAGACTTTGGCAGACCCAGTACTTC
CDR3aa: CASSPSRLWQTQYF

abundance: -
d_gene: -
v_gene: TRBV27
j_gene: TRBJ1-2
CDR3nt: TGTGCCAGCGGTGTGGTACCGGGACTTGAGTACTATGGCTACACCTTC
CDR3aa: CASGVVPGLEYYGYTF

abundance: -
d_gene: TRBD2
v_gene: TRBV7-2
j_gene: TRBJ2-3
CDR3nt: TGTGCCAGCAGCCCTACCATTGGGGGGGGAGGGACAGATACGCAGTATTTT
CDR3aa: CASSPTIGGGGTDTQYF

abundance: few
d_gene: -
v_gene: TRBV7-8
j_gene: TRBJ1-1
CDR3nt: TGTGCCAGCAGCCTTACAGGGTTTAGGACTGAAGCTTTCTTT
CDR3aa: CASSLTGFRTEAFF

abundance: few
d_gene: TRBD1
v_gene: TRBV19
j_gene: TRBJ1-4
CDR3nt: TGTGCCAGTAGTATCGGGACAGGGGCGCAGGTTGGAAAACTGTTTTTT
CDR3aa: CASSIGTGAQVGKLFF

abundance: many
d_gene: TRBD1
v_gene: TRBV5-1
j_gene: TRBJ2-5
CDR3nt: TGCGCCAGCAGCTCTCTGACAGGGGGCAGGGAGACCCAGTACTTC
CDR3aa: CASSSLTGGRETQYF

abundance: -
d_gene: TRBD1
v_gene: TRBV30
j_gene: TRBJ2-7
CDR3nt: TGTGCCTGGAGTCCCCGGGACAGGGGTAACTACGAGCAGTACTTC
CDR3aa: CAWSPRDRGNYEQYF

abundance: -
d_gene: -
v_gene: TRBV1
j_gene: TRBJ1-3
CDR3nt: TGCACCAGCAGCCAAGGTGTGACAGGGGCAGAAAACACCATATATTTT
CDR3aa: CTSSQGVTGAENTIYF

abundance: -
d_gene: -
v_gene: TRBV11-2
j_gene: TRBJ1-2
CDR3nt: TGTGCCAGCAGCTTAACTGGAAACCAGGCTAACTATGGCTACACCTTC
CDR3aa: CASSLTGNQANYGYTF

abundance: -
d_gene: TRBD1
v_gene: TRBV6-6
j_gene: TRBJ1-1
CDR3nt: TGTGCCAGCCGAATTCGCTGGGAGGGACAGGGGGCTGAAGCTTTCTTT
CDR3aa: CASRIRWEGQGAEAFF

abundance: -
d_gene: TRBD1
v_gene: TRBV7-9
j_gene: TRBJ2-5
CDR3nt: TGTGCCAGCAGCTTCTCGTATAGCACCGGGACAGGGAAAGAGACCCAGTACTTC
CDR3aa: CASSFSYSTGTGKETQYF

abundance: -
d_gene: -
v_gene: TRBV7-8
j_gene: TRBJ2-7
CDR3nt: TGTGCCAGCAGCCCACGCCAGGGTGGCGAGCAGTACTTC
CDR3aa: CASSPRQGGEQYF